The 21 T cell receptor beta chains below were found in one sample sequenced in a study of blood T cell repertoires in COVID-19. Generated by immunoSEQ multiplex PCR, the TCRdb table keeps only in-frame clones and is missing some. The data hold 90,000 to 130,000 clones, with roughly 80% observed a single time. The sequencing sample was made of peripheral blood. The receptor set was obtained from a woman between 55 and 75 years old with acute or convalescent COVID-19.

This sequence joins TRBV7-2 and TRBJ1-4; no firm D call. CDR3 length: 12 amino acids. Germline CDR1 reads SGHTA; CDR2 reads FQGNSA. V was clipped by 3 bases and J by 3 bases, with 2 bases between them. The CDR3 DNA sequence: TGTGCCAGCAGCTTCTCTAATGAAAAACTGTTTTTT. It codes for CASSFSNEKLFF.

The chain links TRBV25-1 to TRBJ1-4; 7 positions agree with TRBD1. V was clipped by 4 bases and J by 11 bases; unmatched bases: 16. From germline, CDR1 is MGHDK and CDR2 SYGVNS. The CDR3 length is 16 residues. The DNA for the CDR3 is TGTGCCAGCAGTGCACCCAGACAGGGAGGCGTAGGGAAACTGTTTTTT. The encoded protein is CASSAPRQGGVGKLFF.

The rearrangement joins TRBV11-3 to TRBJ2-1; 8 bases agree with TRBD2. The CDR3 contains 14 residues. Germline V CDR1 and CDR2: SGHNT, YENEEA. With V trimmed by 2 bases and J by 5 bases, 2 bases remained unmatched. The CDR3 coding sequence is TGTGCCAGCAGCTTAATCGGGGGGGACAATGAGCAGTTCTTC. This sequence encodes CASSLIGGDNEQFF.

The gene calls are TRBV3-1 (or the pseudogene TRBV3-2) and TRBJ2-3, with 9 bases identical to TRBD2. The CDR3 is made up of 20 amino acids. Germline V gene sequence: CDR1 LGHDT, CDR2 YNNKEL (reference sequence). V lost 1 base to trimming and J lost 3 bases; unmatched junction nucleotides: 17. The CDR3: CASSQASPARGGHLTDTQYF. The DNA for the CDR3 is TGTGCCAGCAGCCAAGCCTCCCCTGCGCGGGGGGGGCACCTTACAGATACGCAGTATTTT.

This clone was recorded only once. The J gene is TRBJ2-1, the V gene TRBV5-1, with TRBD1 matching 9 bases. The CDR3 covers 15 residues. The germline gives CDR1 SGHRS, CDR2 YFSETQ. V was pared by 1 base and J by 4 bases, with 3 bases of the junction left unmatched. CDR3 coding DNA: TGCGCCAGCAGCTTGAGTGGGACAGGGTACAATGAGCAGTTCTTC. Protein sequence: CASSLSGTGYNEQFF.

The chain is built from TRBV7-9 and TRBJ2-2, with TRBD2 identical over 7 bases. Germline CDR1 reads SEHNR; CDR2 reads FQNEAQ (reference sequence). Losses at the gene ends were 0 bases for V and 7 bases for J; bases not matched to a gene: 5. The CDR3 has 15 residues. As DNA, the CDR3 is TGTGCCAGCAGCTTAGCTTTGCAGCGGGGCGGGGAGCTGTTTTTT. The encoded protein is CASSLALQRGGELFF.

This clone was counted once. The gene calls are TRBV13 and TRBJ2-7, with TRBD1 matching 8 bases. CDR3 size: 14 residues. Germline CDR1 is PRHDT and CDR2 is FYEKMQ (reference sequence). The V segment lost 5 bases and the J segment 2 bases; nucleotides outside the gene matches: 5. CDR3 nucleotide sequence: TGTGCCAGCAGCCGGGGACAGGCCACCTACGAGCAGTACTTC. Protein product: CASSRGQATYEQYF.

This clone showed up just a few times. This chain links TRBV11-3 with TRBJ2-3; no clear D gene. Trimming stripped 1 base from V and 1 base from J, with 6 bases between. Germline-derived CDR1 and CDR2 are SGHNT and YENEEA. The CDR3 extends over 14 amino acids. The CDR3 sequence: CASSLGLGTDTQYF. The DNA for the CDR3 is TGTGCCAGCAGCTTAGGCCTAGGCACAGATACGCAGTATTTT. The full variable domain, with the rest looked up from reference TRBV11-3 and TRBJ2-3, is EAGVVQSPRYKIIEKKQPVAFWCNPISGHNTLYWYLQNLGQGPELLIRYENEEAVDDSQLPKDRFSAERLKGVDSTLKIQPAELGDSAVYLCASSLGLGTDTQYFGPGTRLTVL.

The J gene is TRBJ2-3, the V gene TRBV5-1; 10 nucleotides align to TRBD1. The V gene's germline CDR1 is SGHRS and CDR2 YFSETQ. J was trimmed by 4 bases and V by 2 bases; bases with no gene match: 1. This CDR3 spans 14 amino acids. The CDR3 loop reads CASSFGQGADTQYF. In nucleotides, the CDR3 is TGCGCCAGCAGCTTTGGACAGGGGGCAGATACGCAGTATTTT.

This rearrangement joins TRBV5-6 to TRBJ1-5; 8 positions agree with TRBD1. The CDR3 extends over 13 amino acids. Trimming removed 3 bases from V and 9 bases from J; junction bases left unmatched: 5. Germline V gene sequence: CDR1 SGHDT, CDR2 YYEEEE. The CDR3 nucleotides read TGTGCCAGCAGCTATGGACAGGGTGGGCCCCAGCATTTT. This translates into CASSYGQGGPQHF.

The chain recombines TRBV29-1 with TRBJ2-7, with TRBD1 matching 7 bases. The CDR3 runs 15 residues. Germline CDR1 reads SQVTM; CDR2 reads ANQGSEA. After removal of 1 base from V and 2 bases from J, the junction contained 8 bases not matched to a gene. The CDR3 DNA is TGCAGCGTTGAAGCAGACAGGGTAGGGACCTACGAGCAGTACTTC. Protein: CSVEADRVGTYEQYF.

The CDR3 coding sequence is TGTGCCAGCAGTTACCGACCGGGACAGATCTATGGCTACACCTTC. It specifies CASSYRPGQIYGYTF. V is TRBV6-2 or TRBV6-3 and J is TRBJ1-2; 7 bases match TRBD1. V was clipped by 2 bases and J by 4 bases; unmatched bases: 7. This CDR3 is built from 15 residues. CDR1 is MNHEY and CDR2 is SVGEGT in the germline V gene.

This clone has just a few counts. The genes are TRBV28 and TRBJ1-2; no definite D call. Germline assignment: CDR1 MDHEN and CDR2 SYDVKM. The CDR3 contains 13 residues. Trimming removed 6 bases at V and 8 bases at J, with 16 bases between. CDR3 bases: TGTGCCAGCAGCCGGACGGACTTTCTAGGCTACACCTTC. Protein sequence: CASSRTDFLGYTF.

CDR3 residues: CASSLSGVDYEQYF. For the CDR3, the DNA is TGTGCCAGCAGCTTGTCCGGGGTGGACTACGAGCAGTACTTC. The chain carries TRBV5-6 and TRBJ2-7; D is perhaps TRBD2 (5 bases). The V end lost 1 base, the J end lost 3 bases, and 11 bases lay between the germline ends. The germline V gene has CDR1 SGHDT and CDR2 YYEEEE. There are 14 residues in the CDR3.

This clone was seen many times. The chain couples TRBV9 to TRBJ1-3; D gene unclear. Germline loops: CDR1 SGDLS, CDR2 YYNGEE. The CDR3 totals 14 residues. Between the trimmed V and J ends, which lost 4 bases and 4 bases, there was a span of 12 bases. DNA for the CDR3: TGTGCCAGCAGCTACGGGGTGGGAGGAAACACCATATATTTT. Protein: CASSYGVGGNTIYF.

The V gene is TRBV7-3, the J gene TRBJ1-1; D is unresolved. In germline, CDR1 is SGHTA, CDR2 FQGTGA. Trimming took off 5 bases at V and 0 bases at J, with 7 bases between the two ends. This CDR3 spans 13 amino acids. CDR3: CASSVYMNTEAFF. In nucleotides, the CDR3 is TGTGCCAGCAGCGTATACATGAACACTGAAGCTTTCTTT.

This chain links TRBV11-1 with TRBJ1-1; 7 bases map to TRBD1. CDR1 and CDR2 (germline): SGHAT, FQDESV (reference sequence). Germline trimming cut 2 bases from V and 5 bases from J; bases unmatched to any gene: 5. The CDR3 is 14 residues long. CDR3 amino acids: CASSLMQGGTEAFF. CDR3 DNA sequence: TGTGCCAGCAGCTTAATGCAGGGGGGAACTGAAGCTTTCTTT.

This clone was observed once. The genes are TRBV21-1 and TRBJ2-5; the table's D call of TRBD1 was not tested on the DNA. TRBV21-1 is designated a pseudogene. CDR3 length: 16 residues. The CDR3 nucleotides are TGTGCCAGCAGCAAATTTCCAGGGGGCATGAGGGAGACCCAGTACTTC. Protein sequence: CASSKFPGGMRETQYF.

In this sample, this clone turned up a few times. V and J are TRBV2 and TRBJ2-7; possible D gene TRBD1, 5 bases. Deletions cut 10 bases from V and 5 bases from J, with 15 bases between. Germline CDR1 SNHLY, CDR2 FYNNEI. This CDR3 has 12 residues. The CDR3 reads CATLARVHEQYF. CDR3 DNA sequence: TGTGCCACCCTCGCCAGGGTCCACGAGCAGTACTTC.

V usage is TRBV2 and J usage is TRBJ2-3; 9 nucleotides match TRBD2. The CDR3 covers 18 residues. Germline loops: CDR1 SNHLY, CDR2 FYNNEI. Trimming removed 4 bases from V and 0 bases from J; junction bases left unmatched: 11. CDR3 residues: CASSAPRGGQGSTDTQYF. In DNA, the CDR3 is TGTGCCAGCAGTGCCCCGCGGGGGGGCCAGGGTAGCACAGATACGCAGTATTTT.

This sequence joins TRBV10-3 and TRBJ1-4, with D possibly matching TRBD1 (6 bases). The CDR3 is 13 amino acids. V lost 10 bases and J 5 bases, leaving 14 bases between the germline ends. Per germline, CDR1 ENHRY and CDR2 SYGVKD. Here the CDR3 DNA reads TGTGCCAGCAAGGACAGAGACAATGAAAAACTGTTTTTT. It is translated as CASKDRDNEKLFF.